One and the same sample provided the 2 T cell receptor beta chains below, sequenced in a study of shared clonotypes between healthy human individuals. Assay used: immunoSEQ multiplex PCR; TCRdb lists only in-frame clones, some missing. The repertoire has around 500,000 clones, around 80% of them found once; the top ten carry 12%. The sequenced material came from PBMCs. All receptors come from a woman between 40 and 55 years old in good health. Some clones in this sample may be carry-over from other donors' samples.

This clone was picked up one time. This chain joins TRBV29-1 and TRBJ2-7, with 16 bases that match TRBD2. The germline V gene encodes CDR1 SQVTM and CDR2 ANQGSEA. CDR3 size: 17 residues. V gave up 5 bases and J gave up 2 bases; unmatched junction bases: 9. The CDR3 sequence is CSVTGTSGRESPYEQYF. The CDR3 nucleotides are TGCAGCGTTACTGGGACTAGCGGGAGGGAGAGTCCCTACGAGCAGTACTTC.

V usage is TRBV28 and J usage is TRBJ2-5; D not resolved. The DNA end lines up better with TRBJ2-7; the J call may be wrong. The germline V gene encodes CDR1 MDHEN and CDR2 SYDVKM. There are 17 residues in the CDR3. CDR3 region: CASSLSPWAVGRYEQYF. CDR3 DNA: TGTGCCAGCAGTTTATCCCCCTGGGCGGTCGGAAGGTACGAGCAGTACTTC.